These T cell receptor beta chains were read from a single sample in a study of T-cell memory formation after mild COVID-19. TCRdb re-derived calls from the 5' RACE reads in MiXCR, one entry per CDR3 protein. The table includes almost 550,000 distinct CDR3 sequences, just over 20% detected once. Sample: PBMCs or a T cell subset sorted from them (not recorded which). These receptors came from an adult woman who had mild COVID-19 (a few samples of this study predate the infection). Cell type and time point are not known. Each CDR3 is given with its conserved first and last residue. D genes are given only for firm matches. Clone size is given for some rows only: seen once, a few or many times, or a class if the clone is expanded.

abundance | d_gene | j_gene | v_gene | CDR3nt | CDR3aa
few | TRBD2 | TRBJ2-5 | TRBV13 | TGTGCCAGCAGCGCACGACTAGCGGGGACCGGGGAGACCCAGTACTTC | CASSARLAGTGETQYF
few | TRBD2 | TRBJ2-5 | TRBV4-1 | TGCGCCAGCAGCCAAGCCATTTGGGCTAGCGGGGCACAAGAGACCCAGTACTTC | CASSQAIWASGAQETQYF
few | NA | TRBJ1-5 | TRBV25-1 | TGTGCCAGCAGTGATGGACAGAGCAATCAGCCCCAGCATTTT | CASSDGQSNQPQHF
NA | NA | TRBJ2-7 | TRBV12-3/TRBV12-4 | TGTGCCAGCAGTTTCGGGCGGCTGACCTACGAGCAGTACTTC | CASSFGRLTYEQYF
many | TRBD2 | TRBJ2-7 | TRBV4-2 | TGTGCCAGCAGCCATTCGGGGGGTTCCTACGAGCAGTACTTC | CASSHSGGSYEQYF
NA | NA | TRBJ2-3 | TRBV7-3 | TGTGCCAGCAGCTCAATCGGGGTGGGCGATACGCAGTATTTT | CASSSIGVGDTQYF
NA | TRBD2 | TRBJ2-1 | TRBV15 | TGTGCCACCAGCAGAGTTGCGGGAGCAGGCTACTACAATGAGCAGTTCTTC | CATSRVAGAGYYNEQFF
few | TRBD1 | TRBJ2-7 | TRBV7-9 | TGTGCCAGCAGCGCACGGGACAGGGGCTACGAGCAGTACTTC | CASSARDRGYEQYF
NA | NA | TRBJ1-2 | TRBV7-6 | TGTGCCAGCAGCTCGGGGGATGGCGGCTACACCTTC | CASSSGDGGYTF
NA | NA | TRBJ1-1 | TRBV6-6 | TGTGCCAGCAGTTACGGGGGGCAGGCTTTCTTT | CASSYGGQAFF
few | NA | TRBJ2-3 | TRBV11-2 | TGTGCCAGCAGCTTAGATGACTACCCGAGGGCGGCAGATACGCAGTATTTT | CASSLDDYPRAADTQYF
few | NA | TRBJ2-5 | TRBV7-9 | TGTGCCAGCAGCTTAGCCGTACGATTCCAAGAGACCCAGTACTTC | CASSLAVRFQETQYF
NA | TRBD1 | TRBJ2-3 | TRBV5-1 | TGCGCCAGCCGGCCGGGACAGGGGTTTAGCACAGATACGCAGTATTTT | CASRPGQGFSTDTQYF
NA | TRBD2 | TRBJ2-1 | TRBV7-9 | TGTGCCAGCAGCTTAGACCCGGGACTATACTACAATGAGCAGTTCTTC | CASSLDPGLYYNEQFF
NA | TRBD1 | TRBJ2-7 | TRBV6-5 | TGTGCCAGCAGTTACTCGTGGACAGGGAGGACCTACGAGCAGTACTTC | CASSYSWTGRTYEQYF
NA | TRBD1 | TRBJ2-7 | TRBV9 | TGTGCCAGCAGCGACCGGGACAGCCAGTACGAGCAGTACTTC | CASSDRDSQYEQYF
few | NA | TRBJ1-5 | TRBV7-2 | TGTGCCAGCAGCTTCGCCCAGGAGAGCAATCAGCCCCAGCATTTT | CASSFAQESNQPQHF
once | NA | TRBJ2-7 | TRBV5-6 | TGTGCCAGCAGCTTGGGAGGGGCGGCACTCTCCTACGAGCAGTACTTC | CASSLGGAALSYEQYF
few | NA | TRBJ2-6 | TRBV7-9 | TGTGCCAGCAGCCCACTGCAAGGACCTGGGGCCAACGTCCTGACTTTC | CASSPLQGPGANVLTF
few | TRBD1 | TRBJ1-2 | TRBV24-1 | TGTGCCACCAGTCCGGACAGGATGAGCGGCTACACCTTC | CATSPDRMSGYTF
NA | NA | TRBJ2-1 | TRBV20-1 | TGCAGTGCTAGAGTCTCAGGGTTTGAGCAGTTCTTC | CSARVSGFEQFF
many | NA | TRBJ2-5 | TRBV5-1 | TGCGCCAGCAGCTTGCTGGAGAGACAGACCCAGTACTTC | CASSLLERQTQYF
many | NA | TRBJ1-5 | TRBV5-1 | TGCGCCAGCAGCGCTGACATGAGTGGGGGGCCCCAGCATTTT | CASSADMSGGPQHF
NA | TRBD2 | TRBJ2-7 | TRBV7-2 | TGTGCCAGCAGCTCTTCGACTAGCGGGATATACGAGCAGTACTTC | CASSSSTSGIYEQYF
few | NA | TRBJ1-1 | TRBV20-1 | TGCAGTGCAGCCCCGCGGAACACTGAAGCTTTCTTT | CSAAPRNTEAFF
few | TRBD2 | TRBJ2-5 | TRBV2 | TGTGCCAGCAAACGTCTCGGCGCGGGGGATATGAGGAGGGAGACCCAGTACTTC | CASKRLGAGDMRRETQYF
few | NA | TRBJ2-7 | TRBV30 | TGTGCCTGGAGCAACGATGGGTACGAGCAGTACTTC | CAWSNDGYEQYF
NA | TRBD2 | TRBJ2-1 | TRBV27 | TGTGCCAGCAGTTTAAGGCTAGCGGGAGGGCGCTACAATGAGCAGTTCTTC | CASSLRLAGGRYNEQFF
NA | TRBD2 | TRBJ2-1 | TRBV7-9 | TGTGCCAGCAGCCCATCTAGCGGGGGGGCCTATGAGCAGTTCTTC | CASSPSSGGAYEQFF
NA | TRBD1 | TRBJ2-4 | TRBV4-1 | TGCGCCAGCAGCCAAGAGACAGGGGGGTACATTCAGTACTTC | CASSQETGGYIQYF
few | TRBD2 | TRBJ2-7 | TRBV12-3/TRBV12-4 | TGTGCCAGCAGGGGGACTAGCGGGATATACGAGCAGTACTTC | CASRGTSGIYEQYF
few | NA | TRBJ1-3 | TRBV15 | TGTGCCACCAGTAGAGTCATCACGGATGACGGCACCATATATTTT | CATSRVITDDGTIYF
few | NA | TRBJ2-1 | TRBV12-3/TRBV12-4 | TGTGCCAGCAGTTTGTCCTACAACGGCAATGAGCAGTTCTTC | CASSLSYNGNEQFF
NA | TRBD1 | TRBJ2-7 | TRBV5-1 | TGCGCCAGCAGCTTGGCTTCGGGACAGAACGAGCAGTACTTC | CASSLASGQNEQYF
few | NA | TRBJ2-1 | TRBV7-3 | TGTGCCAGCAGCCCCGATTACGGAGAGCAGTTCTTC | CASSPDYGEQFF
few | NA | TRBJ2-1 | TRBV11-3 | TGTGCCAGCAGCCACGACTCCGTTTGGGCCTACAATGAGCAGTTCTTC | CASSHDSVWAYNEQFF
few | NA | TRBJ2-7 | TRBV4-3 | TGCGCCAGCAGCCCAGGGGCCCACTCCTACGAGCAGTACTTC | CASSPGAHSYEQYF
NA | TRBD1 | TRBJ2-5 | TRBV12-3/TRBV12-4 | TGTGCCAGCACGATTACTACGGACAGGGGATTCCAAGAGACCCAGTACTTC | CASTITTDRGFQETQYF